This entry features one TCR beta chain sequence. There are many counts of this clonotype. The antigen it binds to is not known. No much larger clone is present one base from it, and per-base qualities are unavailable. From the cysteine up to the phenylalanine, the CDR3 has a length of 11 residues. The kept DNA is CDR3 alone, 33 bases in frame from the first base. According to the germline V gene, CDR1 reads KGHDR and CDR2 reads SFDVKD. Relative to germline, V is 7 bases shorter and J is 5 bases shorter, with 5 bases between their ends. Set within a cohort of healthcare workers in London, UK, this nested case-control study involved weekly PCR testing of nasopharyngeal swabs along with blood sampling. Healthcare workers were recruited between 23 and 31 March 2020, during the week of the UK lockdown, and were followed weekly for up to roughly 15 weeks. These data come from a study of early T cells in non-severe SARS-CoV-2 infection (dated by TCRdb to the early 2020s). Study-level background: Bulk RNA from unsorted whole blood was used for TCR sequencing, so alpha and beta chains could not be paired.

Study-level results and caveats: Matching against VDJdb was skewed toward anti-spike CD8 responses, likely underestimated virus-specific expansions, and missed private and CD4 specificities.

The library relied on 5' RACE. Sequencing took place on a NextSeq 500. Unique molecular identifiers were attached to individual cDNA molecules in the TCR library protocol so that sequencing error and PCR bias could be corrected. TCR alpha and beta chains were both sequenced, and the abundances of alpha and beta sequences in each sample were closely correlated with each other. The authors processed their data as follows. Decombinator V4 was used to annotate the V gene, J gene and CDR3 of the TCR sequences. Expanded TCRs were defined as changing significantly between any two time points under a Poisson model with p below 0.0001. TCR abundances were normalised to the total number of TCRs sequenced per sample and expressed as counts per million. MAIT TCRs were defined by TRAV1-2 paired with TRAJ12, TRAJ20 or TRAJ33, and iNKT TCRs by TRAV10 paired with TRAJ18. A search of VDJdb, accessed on 1 November 2021, was run for TCRs annotated to CMV, EBV and SARS-CoV-2, with TCRs annotated for multiple antigens excluded. In TCRdb, the public reads were trimmed at Q25 with fastp and aligned with MiXCR, with productive beta chains retained. Entries are consolidated by CDR3 protein sequence, retaining the most common genes and DNA. These V and J calls derive from TCRdb rather than the authors' analysis. The sample table shows 75,000 to 100,000 distinct CDR3 sequences, and 14% to 15% are seen once. 5.5% of the sample is held by the ten biggest clonotypes.

The sequenced sample consisted of whole blood. This clonotype originated in an adult who was a healthcare worker with PCR-confirmed SARS-CoV-2 infection or an uninfected control (not recorded which). This receptor chain uses TRBV24-1 and TRBJ2-1, with the D segment identity uncertain. The sequenced DNA is TGTGCCACCAGCCTAGACAATGAGCAGTTCTTC. Its amino acids are CATSLDNEQFF.